The 3 T cell receptor beta chains below all came from one sample that was sequenced in a study of cytomegalovirus exposure and HLA in healthy donors. Use of 60 Vbeta and 13 Jbeta primers characterized the PCR. Some clones are missing from TCRdb's copy, which holds only in-frame ones; the method was immunoSEQ multiplex PCR. Recorded for this sample: 65,000 to 85,000 clones. The material sequenced was PBMCs. All receptors derive from an older woman in good health and CMV-seronegative.

This rearrangement joins TRBV27 to TRBJ2-5, with 13 positions matching TRBD2. This CDR3 region has 16 residues. V lost 6 bases, J lost 4 bases, and 8 bases stayed unmatched. Germline-derived CDR1 and CDR2 are MNHEY and SMNVEV (reference sequence). The CDR3: CASRRLTSGRGETQYF. CDR3 DNA: TGTGCCAGCAGACGCCTTACTAGCGGGAGGGGAGAGACCCAGTACTTC.

The chain employs TRBV29-1 and TRBJ1-2; 9 bases are shared with TRBD1. The ends lost 5 bases at V and 4 bases at J; junction bases unmatched: 5. The CDR3 is 13 residues long. Germline V gives CDR1 SQVTM, CDR2 ANQGSEA. This CDR3 is CSVPTGGGYGYTF. The CDR3 DNA reads as TGCAGCGTTCCGACAGGGGGGGGCTATGGCTACACCTTC.

This chain uses TRBV28 with TRBJ2-1, with a tentative D call TRBD2 (5 bases). The germline V gene has CDR1 MDHEN and CDR2 SYDVKM. Trimming removed 4 bases from V and 5 bases from J, with 15 bases in between. The length of the CDR3 is 15 residues. In DNA, the CDR3 is TGTGCCAGCAGTTCCCCTTGGGAGACTGACAATGAGCAGTTCTTC. Its translation is CASSSPWETDNEQFF.